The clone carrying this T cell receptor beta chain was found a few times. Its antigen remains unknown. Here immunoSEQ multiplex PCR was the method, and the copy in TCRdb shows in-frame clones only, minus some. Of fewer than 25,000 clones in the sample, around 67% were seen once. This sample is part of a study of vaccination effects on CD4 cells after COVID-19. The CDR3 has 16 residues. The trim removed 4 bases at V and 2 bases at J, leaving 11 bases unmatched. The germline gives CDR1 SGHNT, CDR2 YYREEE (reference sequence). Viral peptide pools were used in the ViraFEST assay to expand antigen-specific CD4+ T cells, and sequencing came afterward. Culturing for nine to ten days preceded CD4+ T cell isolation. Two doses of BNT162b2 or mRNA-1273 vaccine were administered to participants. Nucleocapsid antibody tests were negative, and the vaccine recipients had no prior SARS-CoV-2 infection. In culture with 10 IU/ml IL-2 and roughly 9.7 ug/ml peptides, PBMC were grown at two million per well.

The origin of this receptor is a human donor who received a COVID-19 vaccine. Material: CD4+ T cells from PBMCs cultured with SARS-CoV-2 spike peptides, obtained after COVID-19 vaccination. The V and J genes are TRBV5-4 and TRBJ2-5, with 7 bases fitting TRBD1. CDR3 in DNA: TGTGCCAGCAGCACCCAGACAGGGAAGAGACAAGAGACCCAGTACTTC. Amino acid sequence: CASSTQTGKRQETQYF. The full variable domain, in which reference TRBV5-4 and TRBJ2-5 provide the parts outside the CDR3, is ETGVTQSPTHLIKTRGQQVTLRCSSQSGHNTVSWYQQALGQGPQFIFQYYREEENGRGNFPPRFSGLQFPNYSSELNVNALELDDSALYLCASSTQTGKRQETQYFGPGTRLLVL.